The 28 T cell receptor beta chains below all came from one sample that was sequenced in a study of T cell changes during pregnancy in multiple sclerosis. This table comes from immunoSEQ multiplex PCR, and its TCRdb copy is limited to in-frame clones, with some not included. In the table there are about 45,000 clones, 95% to 97% of which are singletons. The source was peripheral blood, collected in the second trimester of pregnancy. The receptors come from a female donor with multiple sclerosis, enrolled in a pregnancy study.

This sequence joins TRBV7-6 and TRBJ2-3, with 7 bases identical to TRBD1. The germline V gene encodes CDR1 SGHVS and CDR2 FNYEAQ. The CDR3 is 16 residues long. Unmatched junction bases numbered 9, after V lost 5 bases and J lost 1 base. The CDR3 bases are TGTGCCAGCAGCCTGGGGACAGCCACCCGCACAGATACGCAGTATTTT. It is translated as CASSLGTATRTDTQYF.

The V gene is TRBV5-1, the J gene TRBJ1-1; D perhaps matches TRBD1 (6 bases). V was cut by 0 bases and J by 6 bases, with 15 bases left in between. This CDR3 has 15 amino acids. Germline V CDR1 and CDR2: SGHRS, YFSETQ. The chain's CDR3 is CASSLALRGIAEAFF. The CDR3 DNA sequence: TGCGCCAGCAGCTTGGCCTTGAGGGGGATAGCTGAAGCTTTCTTT.

The chain is built from TRBV29-1 and TRBJ2-2, with TRBD2 matching 13 bases. Germline V gene sequence: CDR1 SQVTM, CDR2 ANQGSEA. This CDR3 has 17 residues. V shed 4 bases, J shed 4 bases, and the junction held 9 bases outside the gene matches. The CDR3 nucleotides are TGCAGCGTTGGGGTAATAGGACTAGCGGGAGCCACCGGGGAGCTGTTTTTT. This gives the protein CSVGVIGLAGATGELFF.

The gene calls are TRBV6-4 and TRBJ2-1; 7 positions agree with TRBD2. Germline V gene lookup returns CDR1 MRHNA and CDR2 SNTAGT. The CDR3 covers 13 residues. V lost 7 bases to trimming and J lost 10 bases; unmatched junction nucleotides: 10. The CDR3 here is CASNRVGTTEQFF. The CDR3, as DNA: TGTGCCAGCAATCGAGTCGGGACTACCGAGCAGTTCTTC.

The CDR3 nucleotides read TGTGCCAGTACCGTGGTGGGGGTTCAGGGGAACATTCAGTACTTC. Translated: CASTVVGVQGNIQYF. V usage is TRBV19 and J usage is TRBJ2-4; D might be TRBD1 (6 bases). Trimming stripped 7 bases from V and 7 bases from J, with 20 bases between. Germline CDR1 is LNHDA and CDR2 is SQIVND (reference sequence). The CDR3 covers 15 residues.

The V call is TRBV5-4, the J call TRBJ2-1, with 8 bases matching TRBD2. This CDR3 is 16 amino acids long. Trimming took 1 base from V and 6 from J; bases not matched to a gene: 9. CDR1 SGHNT and CDR2 YYREEE come from the germline V gene (reference sequence). The CDR3 loop is CASSLPPRGDVNEQFF. CDR3 DNA sequence: TGTGCCAGCAGCTTGCCCCCGCGGGGGGACGTCAATGAGCAGTTCTTC.

The rearrangement joins TRBV15 to TRBJ1-1, with a tentative D call TRBD1 (5 bases). Germline assignment: CDR1 LNHNV and CDR2 YYDKDF (reference sequence). Trimming stripped 3 bases from V and 0 bases from J, with 20 bases between. CDR3 length: 18 residues. CDR3 protein: CATSRGVGGRHMNTEAFF. The CDR3 DNA sequence: TGTGCCACCAGCAGGGGGGTGGGAGGGAGACACATGAACACTGAAGCTTTCTTT.

This chain connects TRBV6-1 to TRBJ2-1; 8 bases fit TRBD2. Germline values: CDR1 MNHNS, CDR2 SASEGT. The V gene end was trimmed by 3 bases and the J gene end by 2 bases; junction bases not matched to a gene: 15. CDR3 length: 19 residues. CDR3: CASSDAGAGVRRPYNEQFF. The CDR3, as DNA: TGTGCCAGCAGTGATGCGGGAGCGGGGGTTCGCCGGCCCTACAATGAGCAGTTCTTC.

The CDR3 region is CASSVEDSVNTQYF. In DNA, the CDR3 is TGTGCCAGCAGCGTAGAGGATAGCGTGAATACGCAGTATTTT. The chain uses TRBV9 and TRBJ2-3, with D possibly being TRBD2 (5 bases). Trimming took off 0 bases at V and 7 bases at J, with 12 bases between the two ends. The CDR3 length is 14 residues. Looked up from germline, CDR1 is SGDLS and CDR2 is YYNGEE.

The rearrangement uses TRBV9 and TRBJ2-7; 7 bases match TRBD1. The CDR3 is made up of 15 amino acids. Germline V gives CDR1 SGDLS, CDR2 YYNGEE. Trimming took 2 bases from V and 6 from J; bases not matched to a gene: 11. The CDR3 bases are TGTGCCAGCAGCGTCGATTGGGGACAGAAGGGCGAGCAGTACTTC. Encoded protein: CASSVDWGQKGEQYF.

In DNA, the CDR3 is TGTGCCAGCAGCCCCCGGACTAGCGGGGGGGCCGGGGAGACCCAGTACTTC. Translated, it gives CASSPRTSGGAGETQYF. The chain is built from TRBV4-2 and TRBJ2-5; 15 bases align to TRBD2. The CDR3 covers 17 residues. Germline assignment: CDR1 LGHNA and CDR2 YNFKEQ. V dropped 4 bases and J dropped 5; count of bases not matched to a gene: 8.

The chain is built from TRBV6-5 and TRBJ1-5; TRBD1 agrees at 8 bases. This CDR3 is built from 14 residues. After removal of 5 bases from V and 5 bases from J, the junction contained 5 bases not matched to a gene. The germline V gene encodes CDR1 MNHEY and CDR2 SVGAGI. CDR3 sequence reads: CASSATGGDQPQHF. The CDR3 bases are TGTGCCAGCAGTGCTACAGGGGGTGATCAGCCCCAGCATTTT.

The V call is TRBV7-2, the J call TRBJ2-7; 7 bases are a match to TRBD1. Germline values: CDR1 SGHTA, CDR2 FQGNSA. Losses at the gene ends were 7 bases for V and 2 bases for J; bases not matched to a gene: 5. The CDR3 is 13 amino acids. Written as DNA, the CDR3 is TGTGCCAGCAATAGACAGGGAGCCTACGAGCAGTACTTC. It yields the protein CASNRQGAYEQYF.

The DNA for the CDR3 is TGCGCCAGCAGCTTGGAGGGACAGGGGACAGATACGCAGTATTTT. Translated, it gives CASSLEGQGTDTQYF. This chain connects TRBV5-1 to TRBJ2-3, with 10 bases fitting TRBD1. Germline trimming cut 0 bases from V and 3 bases from J; bases unmatched to any gene: 1. Germline V gene data show CDR1 as SGHRS and CDR2 as YFSETQ. There are 15 residues in the CDR3.

The CDR3 here is CARGGLAGDQETQYF. As DNA, the CDR3 is TGTGCCAGAGGGGGACTAGCGGGGGACCAAGAGACCCAGTACTTC. The chain couples TRBV2 to TRBJ2-5; TRBD2 matches 14 bases. V shed 9 bases, J shed 0 bases, and the junction held 3 bases outside the gene matches. CDR3 length: 15 residues. Germline loops: CDR1 SNHLY, CDR2 FYNNEI.

The chain recombines TRBV7-7 with TRBJ1-1; D remains ambiguous. CDR3 length equals 13 residues. V lost 0 bases and J lost 5, with 7 bases in between. CDR1 is SSHAT, CDR2 FNYEAQ, per germline (reference sequence). Here the CDR3 DNA reads TGTGCCAGCAGCTTAGCGTCGGGGACTGAAGCTTTCTTT. Encoded protein: CASSLASGTEAFF.

V and J are TRBV2 and TRBJ1-5; TRBD1 agrees at 9 bases. The CDR3 length is 14 residues. Germline V gene data show CDR1 as SNHLY and CDR2 as FYNNEI. Trimming removed 2 bases from V and 9 bases from J; junction bases left unmatched: 5. Here the CDR3 DNA reads TGTGCCAGCAGTGAAACAGGGGGCGTGGGGCCCCAGCATTTT. Its translation is CASSETGGVGPQHF.

The J gene is TRBJ2-1, the V gene TRBV27; D is unclear. The V and J ends lost 2 bases and 10 bases respectively, with 15 bases between them. This CDR3 contains 14 residues. CDR1 is MNHEY, CDR2 SMNVEV, per germline (reference sequence). The CDR3: CASSLTLEVREQFF. CDR3 nucleotides: TGTGCCAGCAGTTTAACTTTAGAGGTCCGAGAGCAGTTCTTC.

CDR3 region: CSVEDRQGVNVLTF. CDR3 nucleotide sequence: TGCAGCGTTGAAGATCGACAGGGAGTCAACGTCCTGACTTTC. The chain is built from TRBV29-1 and TRBJ2-6; 7 bases line up with TRBD1. Unmatched junction bases numbered 5, after V lost 0 bases and J lost 9 bases. This CDR3 comprises 14 residues. The germline V gene encodes CDR1 SQVTM and CDR2 ANQGSEA.

This clone was recorded only once. The chain is built from TRBV10-3 and TRBJ2-1; D might be TRBD2 (6 bases). The length of the CDR3 is 15 residues. The germline V and J ends were trimmed by 8 bases and 7 bases, with 21 bases remaining between them. CDR1 ENHRY and CDR2 SYGVKD come from the germline V gene. CDR3 nucleotides: TGTGCCATCTCTCAGGTTGGGCGTGGGGGGAATGAGCAGTTCTTC. Translation gives CAISQVGRGGNEQFF.

The chain uses TRBV19 and TRBJ1-2, with TRBD1 as a possible D gene (6 bases). Germline loops: CDR1 LNHDA, CDR2 SQIVND (reference sequence). Trimming cost V 3 bases and J 5 bases, with 13 bases left between them. CDR3 size: 14 residues. The CDR3 region has the DNA TGTGCCAGTAGTATCGAGGGGGGGGCGTATGGCTACACCTTC. It yields the protein CASSIEGGAYGYTF.

This chain links TRBV6-5 with TRBJ2-7; TRBD1 agrees at 9 bases. With V trimmed by 6 bases and J by 4 bases, 4 bases remained unmatched. This CDR3 is 13 amino acids long. Germline values: CDR1 MNHEY, CDR2 SVGAGI. The CDR3, as DNA: TGTGCCAGCAGCCAGGACAGGGGTTACGAGCAGTACTTC. As protein: CASSQDRGYEQYF.

The gene calls are TRBV9 and TRBJ1-6, with D maybe TRBD1 (5 bases). V was clipped by 0 bases and J by 12 bases, with 13 bases between them. Germline V gene sequence: CDR1 SGDLS, CDR2 YYNGEE. The CDR3 totals 14 residues. The CDR3 sequence: CASSVAWGERPLHF. In DNA, the CDR3 is TGTGCCAGCAGCGTAGCTTGGGGGGAGCGACCCCTCCACTTT.

This chain connects TRBV6-1 to TRBJ2-5, with 8 nucleotides matching TRBD1. Per the germline V gene, CDR1 is MNHNS and CDR2 is SASEGT. CDR3 length: 16 amino acids. V trimming: 2 bases; J trimming: 4 bases; junction bases outside the gene matches: 9. CDR3 DNA sequence: TGTGCCAGCAGTGAATGGACAGGGTGGAGGGGAGAGACCCAGTACTTC. Its translation: CASSEWTGWRGETQYF.

The chain joins TRBV7-9 to TRBJ2-7, with D possibly matching TRBD2 (7 bases). The length of the CDR3 is 16 residues. Germline V gene lookup returns CDR1 SEHNR and CDR2 FQNEAQ (reference sequence). The V end lost 5 bases, the J end lost 6 bases, and 23 bases lay between the germline ends. CDR3 in amino acids: CASSPERNGGRTEQYF. In DNA, the CDR3 is TGTGCCAGCAGCCCGGAAAGGAACGGGGGGCGGACCGAGCAGTACTTC. Full variable domain (outside the CDR3, taken from reference TRBV7-9 and TRBJ2-7): DTGVSQNPRHKITKRGQNVTFRCDPISEHNRLYWYRQTLGQGPEFLTYFQNEAQLEKSRLLSDRFSAERPKGSFSTLEIQRTEQGDSAMYLCASSPERNGGRTEQYFGPGTRLTVT.

This clone was detected only a few times. The rearrangement links TRBV7-6 to TRBJ1-2; 8 nucleotides match TRBD1. The V gene's germline CDR1 is SGHVS and CDR2 FNYEAQ. V lost 2 bases, J lost 8 bases, and 4 bases stayed unmatched. The CDR3 extends over 13 amino acids. The CDR3 region is CASSLPGGNGYTF. The CDR3 DNA reads as TGTGCCAGCAGCTTACCAGGGGGCAACGGCTACACCTTC.

The CDR3 sequence: CASSAPILRNEQFF. In DNA form, the CDR3 reads TGTGCCAGCAGTGCCCCGATCCTCAGGAATGAGCAGTTCTTC. This sequence joins TRBV2 and TRBJ2-1, with D unresolved. V dropped 4 bases and J dropped 7 bases, with 14 bases sitting between them. CDR1 SNHLY and CDR2 FYNNEI come from the germline V gene. This CDR3 comprises 14 residues. The whole variable domain, filled in from reference TRBV2 and TRBJ2-1, reads EPEVTQTPSHQVTQMGQEVILRCVPISNHLYFYWYRQILGQKVEFLVSFYNNEISEKSEIFDDQFSVERPDGSNFTLKIRSTKLEDSAMYFCASSAPILRNEQFFGPGTRLTVL.

J is TRBJ2-1 and V is TRBV5-6; 14 bases match TRBD2. The CDR3 totals 18 residues. V dropped 0 bases and J dropped 0; count of bases not matched to a gene: 2. The V gene's germline CDR1 is SGHDT and CDR2 YYEEEE. The CDR3 nucleotides are TGTGCCAGCAGCTTGGGACTAGCGGGGGGGTTCTCCTACAATGAGCAGTTCTTC. Translation gives CASSLGLAGGFSYNEQFF.